This TCR beta chain was identified during a study of post-analysis software for immune sequencing data. Study-level points and caveats: Patients carried four or five TRBV segments more frequently than controls did, and TRBV5-6, TRBV5-1 and TRBV20-1 were among them. F measure clustering grouped samples strongly by preparation batch.

V was clipped by 0 bases and J by 3 bases; unmatched bases: 7. Germline-derived CDR1 and CDR2 are LNHNV and YYDKDF (reference sequence). The CDR3 is 18 amino acids. Unique molecular identifiers had been added to the TCR beta cDNA libraries. TCRdb re-analysed the PCR reads in MiXCR, keeping a single row per CDR3 protein. The sample shows 380,000 or so distinct CDR3 sequences, less than 35% of them seen only once. As to this clonotype: Antigen unknown.

Sequencing input: blood. The V and J genes are TRBV15 and TRBJ2-3; 12 nucleotides agree with TRBD2. The receptor was isolated from a girl aged 10 to 17 with multiple sclerosis. This CDR3 is CATSRDLTSGGGTDTQYF. In nucleotides, the CDR3 is TGTGCCACCAGCAGAGACCTGACTAGCGGGGGTGGGACAGATACGCAGTATTTT.